This TCR beta chain emerged from a study of cytomegalovirus exposure and HLA in healthy donors. Regarding the study as a whole: Because they were indistinguishable, some V segments, including TRBV6-2 and TRBV6-3, were excluded. The authors later linked a missense DCLRE1C variant to TCR beta V- and J-gene trimming. Sequencing likely generated an artifact that appeared as a cluster of highly shared sequence variants.

Germline V lookup: CDR1 GTSNPN, CDR2 SVGIG (reference sequence). The CDR3 loop spans 16 amino acids. The PCR had 60 Vbeta and 13 Jbeta primers. Measured with immunoSEQ multiplex PCR; TCRdb has only the in-frame clones, and not every one. The repertoire holds around 100,000 clones, with about four fifths as singletons. On this clone itself: What it binds is unknown. The germline gene is not matched at one end of the junction; a read error may be the cause.

V gene TRBV30 combines with J gene TRBJ1-3; weak D call: TRBD1 (5 bases). Sequencing was carried out using PBMCs. The source is a man aged 30 to 45 in good health and CMV-seropositive. CDR3 coding DNA: TGTGCCTGGAGCCCAGGAGGGGCACCTCCTGGGAACACCATATATTTT. Translating gives CAWSPGGAPPGNTIYF. Looking up the rest from reference TRBV30 and TRBJ1-3 gives the full variable domain: SQTIHQWPATLVQPVGSPLSLECTVEGTSNPNLYWYRQAAGRGLQLLFYSVGIGQISSEVPQNLSASRPQDRQFILSSKKLLLSDSGFYLCAWSPGGAPPGNTIYFGEGSWLTVV.